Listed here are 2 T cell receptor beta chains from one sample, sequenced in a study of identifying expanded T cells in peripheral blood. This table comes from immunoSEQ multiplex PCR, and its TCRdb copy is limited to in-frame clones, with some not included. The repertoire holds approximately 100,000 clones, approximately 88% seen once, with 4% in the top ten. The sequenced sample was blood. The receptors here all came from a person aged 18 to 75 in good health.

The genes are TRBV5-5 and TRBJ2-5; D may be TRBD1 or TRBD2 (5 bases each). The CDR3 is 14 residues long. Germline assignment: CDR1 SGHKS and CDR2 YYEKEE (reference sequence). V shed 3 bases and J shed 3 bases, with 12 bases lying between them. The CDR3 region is CASSSGTVEETQYF. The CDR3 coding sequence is TGTGCCAGCAGCTCCGGGACGGTAGAAGAGACCCAGTACTTC. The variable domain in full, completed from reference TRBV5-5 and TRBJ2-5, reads DAGVTQSPTHLIKTRGQQVTLRCSPISGHKSVSWYQQVLGQGPQFIFQYYEKEERGRGNFPDRFSARQFPNYSSELNVNALLLGDSALYLCASSSGTVEETQYFGPGTRLLVL.

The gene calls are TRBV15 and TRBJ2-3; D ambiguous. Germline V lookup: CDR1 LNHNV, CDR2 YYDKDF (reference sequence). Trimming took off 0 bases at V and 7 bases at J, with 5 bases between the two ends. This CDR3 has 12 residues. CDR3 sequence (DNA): TGTGCCACCAGCAGAGATACATATACGCAGTATTTT. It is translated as CATSRDTYTQYF.